The clone carrying this T cell receptor (beta chain) is a singleton in its sample. The PCR ran on 60 Vbeta and 13 Jbeta primers. Sequenced by immunoSEQ multiplex PCR; TCRdb stores in-frame clones only, minus some. The sample lists about 200,000 clones; 75% to 90% were seen once. The CDR3 is 15 amino acids. Trimming pared 4 bases from V and 0 bases from J, leaving 13 bases between. Germline V gene sequence: CDR1 SGHRS, CDR2 YFSETQ. The sample is drawn from a study of cytomegalovirus exposure and HLA in healthy donors. V gene TRBV5-1 combines with J gene TRBJ1-2; the D is unclear. This clonotype was sampled from a woman aged 25 to 39 in good health and CMV-seronegative. Sample: PBMCs. DNA of the CDR3: TGCGCCAGCAGCAGCCGGGCCGGGGCTAACTATGGCTACACCTTC. The encoded protein is CASSSRAGANYGYTF.